A single sample gave rise to the 20 T cell receptor beta chains below, sequenced in a study of blood T cell repertoires in COVID-19. Profiled with immunoSEQ multiplex PCR; TCRdb holds only in-frame clones, not every one. The repertoire includes about 260,000 clones, around four fifths of them detected once, and 3.5% to 5% sits in the top ten. Specimen: peripheral blood. These receptors all come from a man aged 60 to 75 with acute or convalescent COVID-19.

The genes are TRBV7-9 and TRBJ1-2; D may be TRBD1 (6 bases). The CDR3 has 16 residues. With 5 bases removed from V and 1 base from J, the gap between germline ends came to 17 bases. CDR1 is SEHNR and CDR2 is FQNEAQ in the germline V gene (reference sequence). The CDR3 nucleotides read TGTGCCAGCAGCGGTGGACAGTTCGCCGTTAACTATGGCTACACCTTC. Its translation: CASSGGQFAVNYGYTF.

The V and J genes are TRBV11-3 and TRBJ2-1, with TRBD1 matching 9 bases. V lost 5 bases to trimming and J lost 10 bases; unmatched junction nucleotides: 9. The CDR3 totals 14 residues. Germline V gene lookup returns CDR1 SGHNT and CDR2 YENEEA. CDR3 protein: CASSPAGTGNEQFF. The CDR3 DNA reads as TGTGCCAGCAGCCCCGCCGGGACAGGGAACGAGCAGTTCTTC.

The chain couples TRBV19 to TRBJ1-3; D not resolved. V lost 0 bases and J lost 4, with 7 bases in between. CDR1 is LNHDA, CDR2 SQIVND, per germline (reference sequence). This CDR3 is built from 14 residues. The CDR3 loop reads CASSIDPRGNTIYF. DNA of the CDR3: TGTGCCAGTAGTATAGATCCCAGAGGAAACACCATATATTTT.

This chain connects TRBV27 to TRBJ2-7, with TRBD2 matching 10 bases. The CDR3 is made up of 14 amino acids. Germline lookup yields CDR1 MNHEY and CDR2 SMNVEV (reference sequence). With 11 bases clipped from V and 4 bases from J, the junction kept 11 bases outside the gene matches. In DNA form, the CDR3 reads TGTGCCTCCCGACGGGATAGCGGGAGGTACGAGCAGTACTTC. It translates to CASRRDSGRYEQYF.

V and J are TRBV2 and TRBJ2-1; TRBD2 aligns across 9 bases. With V trimmed by 5 bases and J by 7 bases, 6 bases remained unmatched. CDR1 and CDR2 (germline): SNHLY, FYNNEI. The CDR3 consists of 14 residues. The CDR3 DNA is TGTGCCAGCAGTCTTAGCGGGAGAACGAATGAGCAGTTCTTC. It translates to CASSLSGRTNEQFF.

The chain has TRBV29-1 and TRBJ2-7; the D gene is possibly TRBD2 (5 bases). This CDR3 contains 14 residues. With 6 bases removed from V and 7 bases from J, the gap between germline ends came to 22 bases. CDR1 and CDR2 from the germline V gene are SQVTM and ANQGSEA. This CDR3 is CSVNGPGVVGEQYF. Written as DNA, the CDR3 is TGCAGCGTGAACGGCCCCGGGGTAGTGGGGGAGCAGTACTTC.

Remarks on this clone: The junction departs from the called germline gene at one end, perhaps through a read error. The chain recombines TRBV7-7 with TRBJ2-7; 8 bases are a match to TRBD1. The germline CDR1 and CDR2 sequences are SSHAT and FNYEAQ (reference sequence). The CDR3 consists of 15 residues. The CDR3 reads CASSFGQGSSYEQYF. In DNA, the CDR3 is TGTGCTAGCAGCTTCGGACAGGGTAGCTCCTACGAGCAGTACTTC.

The chain recombines TRBV6-5 with TRBJ2-3; 8 nucleotides match TRBD2. The V and J ends lost 6 bases and 4 bases, in that order; junction bases with no gene match: 9. The germline V gene has CDR1 MNHEY and CDR2 SVGAGI. This CDR3 is built from 15 residues. The CDR3 bases are TGTGCCAGCAGCCCCACCGGGGGGGCTGCAGATACGCAGTATTTT. As protein: CASSPTGGAADTQYF.

This chain connects TRBV12-5 to TRBJ2-3, with D hard to call. V lost 5 bases and J 6 bases, leaving 6 bases between the germline ends. Germline V lookup: CDR1 LGHNT, CDR2 FRNRAP. The CDR3 length is 11 residues. The CDR3 sequence is CASGISDTQYF. The CDR3 bases are TGTGCTAGTGGTATCAGTGATACGCAGTATTTT.

This clone was counted a few times. V and J are TRBV6-1 and TRBJ2-7, with TRBD1 matching over 7 bases. Trimming cost V 0 bases and J 2 bases; bases outside gene matches: 4. Per germline, CDR1 MNHNS and CDR2 SASEGT. The CDR3 contains 15 residues. The CDR3 region is CASSEAGTETYEQYF. Written as DNA, the CDR3 is TGTGCCAGCAGTGAAGCAGGGACAGAGACCTACGAGCAGTACTTC.

The genes are TRBV7-3 and TRBJ2-1; TRBD2 aligns across 13 bases. CDR3 size: 14 residues. Germline V lookup: CDR1 SGHTA, CDR2 FQGTGA. V trimming: 5 bases; J trimming: 10 bases; junction bases outside the gene matches: 5. The CDR3 DNA reads as TGTGCCAGCAGCGCCGGACTAGCGGGAGTAGAGCAGTTCTTC. It yields the protein CASSAGLAGVEQFF. Based on the CDR3 plus reference TRBV7-3 and TRBJ2-1, the full variable domain is GAGVSQTPSNKVTEKGKYVELRCDPISGHTALYWYRQSLGQGPEFLIYFQGTGAADDSGLPNDRFFAVRPEGSVSTLKIQRTERGDSAVYLCASSAGLAGVEQFFGPGTRLTVL.

Details on this clone: Other nucleotide sequences from this sample produce the same CDR3. The CDR3 is CASSLGGPYNEQFF. CDR3 sequence (DNA): TGCGCCAGCAGCTTGGGGGGGCCCTACAATGAGCAGTTCTTC. This chain connects TRBV5-1 to TRBJ2-1; D possibly corresponds to TRBD1 (6 bases). V was shortened by 0 bases and J by 2 bases, with 6 bases between the two germline ends. This CDR3 has 14 amino acids. CDR1 and CDR2 (germline): SGHRS, YFSETQ.

The table lists this clone with a few counts. The chain joins TRBV10-3 to TRBJ2-3; D is ambiguous. This CDR3 is 13 amino acids long. Trimming stripped 0 bases from V and 4 bases from J, with 5 bases between. Germline CDR1 ENHRY, CDR2 SYGVKD. Written as DNA, the CDR3 is TGTGCCATCAGTGAGTCTGGGCCAGATACGCAGTATTTT. Residues: CAISESGPDTQYF.

Of note for this clone: Different DNA sequences within this sample yield the same CDR3. The chain joins TRBV7-2 to TRBJ2-7, with D uncertain. Trimming took 2 bases from V and 3 from J, leaving 2 bases between them. There are 11 residues in the CDR3. Germline lookup yields CDR1 SGHTA and CDR2 FQGNSA. The DNA for the CDR3 is TGTGCCAGCAGCTTATACTACGAGCAGTACTTC. Its translation is CASSLYYEQYF.

The V call is TRBV7-2, the J call TRBJ1-5; unclear D gene. CDR3 size: 16 residues. Germline loops: CDR1 SGHTA, CDR2 FQGNSA. Trimming cost V 5 bases and J 2 bases, with 16 bases left between them. CDR3 loop: CASSPSVGRGNQPQHF. DNA for the CDR3: TGTGCCAGCAGCCCATCCGTGGGGAGAGGCAATCAGCCCCAGCATTTT.

Only one count was recorded for this clone. This chain connects TRBV4-1 to TRBJ1-5; 8 nucleotides match TRBD1. Trimming cost V 3 bases and J 2 bases; bases outside gene matches: 12. The germline V gene has CDR1 MGHRA and CDR2 YSYEKL. The CDR3 runs 18 residues. CDR3 sequence (DNA): TGCGCCAGCAGCCAGGGACAGGTGGGATTCTTAGGCAATCAGCCCCAGCATTTT. Its translation: CASSQGQVGFLGNQPQHF.

V is TRBV7-9 and J is TRBJ2-7, with 8 positions matching TRBD1. With 5 bases clipped from V and 12 bases from J, the junction kept 18 bases outside the gene matches. The germline V gene encodes CDR1 SEHNR and CDR2 FQNEAQ (reference sequence). The CDR3 spans 15 residues. The CDR3 loop is CASSLSFRGRPLLYF. CDR3 in DNA: TGTGCCAGCAGCCTTAGCTTCAGGGGGCGACCGCTATTGTACTTC.

This clone was detected only once. J is TRBJ1-2 and V is TRBV25-1, with 8 positions matching TRBD1. In germline, CDR1 is MGHDK, CDR2 SYGVNS. V lost 7 bases to trimming and J lost 2 bases; unmatched junction nucleotides: 6. This CDR3 has 14 residues. The CDR3, as DNA: TGTGCCAGCATCCGGACAGGGTCGAACTATGGCTACACCTTC. Its translation: CASIRTGSNYGYTF.

The chain combines TRBV5-8 with TRBJ1-2; no reliable D call. This CDR3 has 13 amino acids. The germline V and J ends were trimmed by 3 bases and 2 bases, with 8 bases remaining between them. Looked up from germline, CDR1 is SGHTS and CDR2 is YDEGEE. The CDR3 sequence: CASSSGGNYGYTF. The CDR3 nucleotides read TGTGCCAGCAGCTCTGGAGGCAACTATGGCTACACCTTC.

The V gene is TRBV19, the J gene TRBJ2-7, with D possibly being TRBD2 (7 bases). Trimming pared 3 bases from V and 1 base from J, leaving 13 bases between. The CDR3 covers 15 residues. The germline CDR1 and CDR2 sequences are LNHDA and SQIVND (reference sequence). The CDR3 spells CASSIPRGASYEQYF. The CDR3 DNA reads TGTGCCAGTAGTATCCCCCGGGGGGCATCCTACGAGCAGTACTTC.